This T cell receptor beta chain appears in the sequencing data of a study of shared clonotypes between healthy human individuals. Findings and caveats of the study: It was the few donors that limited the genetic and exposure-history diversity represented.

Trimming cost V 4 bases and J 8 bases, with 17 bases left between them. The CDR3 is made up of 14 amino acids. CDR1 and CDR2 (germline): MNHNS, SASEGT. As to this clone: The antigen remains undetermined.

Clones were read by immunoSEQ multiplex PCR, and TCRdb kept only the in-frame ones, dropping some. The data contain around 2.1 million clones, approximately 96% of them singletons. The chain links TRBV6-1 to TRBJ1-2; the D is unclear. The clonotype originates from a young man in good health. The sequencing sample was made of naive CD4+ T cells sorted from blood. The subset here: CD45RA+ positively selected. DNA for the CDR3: TGTGCCAGCAGTGGGTCATCGGGAACACTCGGCTACACCTTC. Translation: CASSGSSGTLGYTF.